This T cell receptor beta chain was documented in a study of T cells expressing NK-cell markers. Broader study findings: These clonotypes, the leaders elsewhere, also led the CD3+CD56-NKG2C+ fraction in a handful of donors. Dominant NKG2C+ clonotype frequencies of about 1.0-7.5% of CD8+ T cells were measured in more than five donors.

A remark on this clonotype: The antigen remains unidentified.

Germline V gene lookup returns CDR1 SQVTM and CDR2 ANQGSEA. There are 13 residues in the CDR3. As the method of synthesis, 5'RACE template switching with UMIs yielded TCR beta cDNA. TCRdb reprocessed the 5' RACE reads and stores each CDR3 protein as one record, lacking DNA. The listing records over 200,000 distinct CDR3 sequences. The TCR originated in a man aged 18 to 35 in good health. The specimen sequenced was blood T cells: a sorted CD56 or NKG2C T cell subset, CD4+ or CD8+ T cells, or bulk PBMC T cells (not recorded which). The V gene is TRBV29-1, the J gene TRBJ2-5; TCRdb returns TRBD1, unconfirmable since there is no DNA. Here the CDR3 reads CSVEGHPGETQYF.